The 20 T cell receptor beta chains given below trace back to one sample, sequenced in a study of T cell clonotyping in hematopoietic cell transplantation. Generated by immunoSEQ multiplex PCR, the TCRdb table keeps only in-frame clones and is missing some. The sample lists roughly 23,000 clones, roughly 90% occurring once. Documented time point: recipient sample about 28 days before transplant, after cytoreduction. The sequenced sample was peripheral blood mononuclear cells, obtained before stem cell transplant. These receptor sequences come from a man aged 18 to 35 with biphenotypic leukemia. Some clones in this sample may be carry-over from other donors' samples.

V and J are TRBV6-5 and TRBJ1-6; unclear D gene. Trimming took 3 bases from V and 0 from J, leaving 6 bases between them. Looked up from germline, CDR1 is MNHEY and CDR2 is SVGAGI. CDR3 length equals 15 residues. CDR3 sequence (DNA): TGTGCCAGCAGTTATCGAAGCTCCTATAATTCACCCCTCCACTTT. Its protein product is CASSYRSSYNSPLHF.

The chain carries TRBV7-3 and TRBJ2-5; no reliable D call. This CDR3 has 13 amino acids. Trimming took 5 bases from V and 5 from J, leaving 12 bases between them. Germline loops: CDR1 SGHTA, CDR2 FQGTGA. The CDR3 DNA sequence: TGTGCCAGCAGCAAGTGGGTTGGCGAGACCCAGTACTTC. It specifies CASSKWVGETQYF.

The chain employs TRBV7-9 and TRBJ1-2; D is perhaps TRBD1 (6 bases). V was clipped by 1 base and J by 8 bases, with 8 bases between them. Germline loops: CDR1 SEHNR, CDR2 FQNEAQ (reference sequence). This CDR3 is built from 12 residues. In DNA form, the CDR3 reads TGTGCCAGCAGCTTAGTTCAGGGGGGCTACACCTTC. Translation gives CASSLVQGGYTF.

This chain connects TRBV19 to TRBJ1-1; D is perhaps TRBD1 (6 bases). The CDR3 sequence is 14 residues long. Trimming removed 7 bases at V and 4 bases at J, with 16 bases between. Germline CDR1 reads LNHDA; CDR2 reads SQIVND (reference sequence). The CDR3 here is CASMKGGRFTEAFF. The DNA of the CDR3 is TGTGCCAGTATGAAGGGGGGAAGATTCACTGAAGCTTTCTTT.

This clone was seen a few times. V gene TRBV30 combines with J gene TRBJ1-5; 7 bases are shared with TRBD1. The CDR3 covers 16 residues. The trim removed 0 bases at V and 4 bases at J, leaving 9 bases unmatched. Germline V lookup: CDR1 GTSNPN, CDR2 SVGIG (reference sequence). CDR3 nucleotides: TGTGCCTGGAGTGTAGGGGGAGGGGGCGCAAATCAGCCCCAGCATTTT. This translates into CAWSVGGGGANQPQHF.

The DNA for the CDR3 is TGTGCCAGCAGCCAAGATAATTCGAGGGGCCAGGAGACCCAGTACTTC. Amino acids: CASSQDNSRGQETQYF. The chain employs TRBV14 and TRBJ2-5, with D possibly being TRBD1 or TRBD2 (5 bases each). The V gene's germline CDR1 is SGHDN and CDR2 FVKESK. Between the trimmed V and J ends, which lost 0 bases and 5 bases, there was a span of 16 bases. This CDR3 contains 16 residues.

V gene TRBV11-3 combines with J gene TRBJ1-1; D is undetermined. The CDR3 spans 14 residues. Trimming pared 5 bases from V and 2 bases from J, leaving 12 bases between. Germline CDR1 and CDR2: SGHNT and YENEEA. This chain's CDR3 is CASSTPFKNTEAFF. In nucleotides, the CDR3 is TGTGCCAGCAGCACCCCCTTTAAAAACACTGAAGCTTTCTTT. The whole variable domain, remainder taken from reference TRBV11-3 and TRBJ1-1, is EAGVVQSPRYKIIEKKQPVAFWCNPISGHNTLYWYLQNLGQGPELLIRYENEEAVDDSQLPKDRFSAERLKGVDSTLKIQPAELGDSAVYLCASSTPFKNTEAFFGQGTRLTVV.

This clone was detected once. The chain couples TRBV7-9 to TRBJ1-3; D is unresolved. CDR1 is SEHNR, CDR2 FQNEAQ, per germline (reference sequence). The CDR3 is 14 amino acids. V was clipped by 6 bases and J by 5 bases, with 14 bases between them. The CDR3 region is CASSNLEVRNTIYF. The DNA for the CDR3 is TGTGCCAGCAGTAACTTAGAAGTAAGAAACACCATATATTTT.

The chain uses TRBV7-9 and TRBJ2-7, with D possibly matching TRBD2 (6 bases). Germline V lookup: CDR1 SEHNR, CDR2 FQNEAQ (reference sequence). The CDR3 covers 14 residues. Deletions cut 4 bases from V and 1 base from J, with 11 bases between. The CDR3 nucleotides read TGTGCCAGCAGCTCCCGGGACTGGTCCTACGAGCAGTACTTC. It codes for CASSSRDWSYEQYF.

This clone appeared once. The chain combines TRBV7-2 with TRBJ2-1, with 12 bases lining up with TRBD2. V lost 4 bases to trimming and J lost 4 bases; unmatched junction nucleotides: 5. Germline V gene sequence: CDR1 SGHTA, CDR2 FQGNSA. This CDR3 has 16 residues. CDR3 sequence (DNA): TGTGCCAGCAGCTCTCCTAGCGGGGGGGCTTACAATGAGCAGTTCTTC. Translated: CASSSPSGGAYNEQFF.

The J gene is TRBJ2-7, the V gene TRBV5-1, with D possibly called TRBD1 or TRBD2 (5 bases each). V lost 4 bases and J 0 bases, leaving 11 bases between the germline ends. The CDR3 is 14 residues long. From germline, CDR1 is SGHRS and CDR2 YFSETQ. The CDR3: CASSPLGVSYEQYF. Here the CDR3 DNA reads TGCGCCAGCAGCCCCTTGGGGGTCTCCTACGAGCAGTACTTC.

V gene TRBV7-9 combines with J gene TRBJ2-1; 8 nucleotides agree with TRBD1. Trimming cost V 5 bases and J 5 bases; bases outside gene matches: 5. There are 14 residues in the CDR3. The germline CDR1 and CDR2 sequences are SEHNR and FQNEAQ (reference sequence). CDR3 in amino acids: CASSPGQVNNEQFF. CDR3 DNA: TGTGCCAGCAGCCCGGGACAGGTGAACAATGAGCAGTTCTTC.

The V gene is TRBV5-1, the J gene TRBJ2-2; maybe TRBD1 (5 bases). V lost 3 bases and J lost 6, with 18 bases in between. The CDR3 runs 16 residues. CDR1 and CDR2 from the germline V gene are SGHRS and YFSETQ. CDR3 DNA sequence: TGCGCCAGCAGCTACACAGGTTCCACACCACCCGGGGAGCTGTTTTTT. As protein: CASSYTGSTPPGELFF.

The chain combines TRBV11-2 with TRBJ2-7; D may be TRBD1 (6 bases). Trimming removed 2 bases from V and 2 bases from J, with 16 bases in between. The germline CDR1 and CDR2 sequences are SGHAT and FQNNGV. The CDR3 totals 16 residues. The CDR3 DNA reads as TGTGCCAGCAGCTTAAATTCGCCAGGGGCCCCCTACGAGCAGTACTTC. This sequence encodes CASSLNSPGAPYEQYF.

J is TRBJ1-1 and V is TRBV13; 11 bases match TRBD1. Germline CDR1 is PRHDT and CDR2 is FYEKMQ (reference sequence). The CDR3 sequence is 16 residues long. The V and J ends lost 0 bases and 8 bases, in that order; junction bases with no gene match: 8. CDR3 in DNA: TGTGCCAGCAGCTTAGGCCTCCGGGGACAGGGGGTAGAAGCTTTCTTT. As protein: CASSLGLRGQGVEAFF.

This rearrangement joins TRBV16 to TRBJ1-5; the D is unclear. The CDR3 is 14 amino acids. V lost 2 bases and J 5 bases, leaving 10 bases between the germline ends. Per the germline V gene, CDR1 is KGHSY and CDR2 is FQNENV. The CDR3 sequence is CASSQGSGDQPQHF. CDR3 coding DNA: TGTGCCAGCAGCCAAGGGTCGGGCGATCAGCCCCAGCATTTT.

The CDR3 coding sequence is TGCAGCGATAGCGGGAGGGCGGATACGCAGTATTTT. Translated, it gives CSDSGRADTQYF. The J gene is TRBJ2-3, the V gene TRBV29-1; 11 bases are shared with TRBD2. CDR1 SQVTM and CDR2 ANQGSEA come from the germline V gene. The CDR3 totals 12 residues. V shed 7 bases and J 6 bases; nucleotides not matched to a gene: 3.

This chain uses TRBV27 with TRBJ2-7, with TRBD1 matching 10 bases. Germline V gene sequence: CDR1 MNHEY, CDR2 SMNVEV (reference sequence). The CDR3 covers 14 residues. With 3 bases clipped from V and 3 bases from J, the junction kept 2 bases outside the gene matches. Here the CDR3 DNA reads TGTGCCAGCAGTTTTGGGGACAGGGGCTACGAGCAGTACTTC. Translating gives CASSFGDRGYEQYF.

V is TRBV6-1 and J is TRBJ2-1; 7 positions agree with TRBD1. The CDR3 runs 12 residues. Germline V gene sequence: CDR1 MNHNS, CDR2 SASEGT. Trimming cost V 7 bases and J 7 bases; bases outside gene matches: 4. This chain's CDR3 is CASTTGENEQFF. The CDR3 DNA follows: TGTGCCAGCACCACAGGGGAAAATGAGCAGTTCTTC.

The CDR3 is CASSFRSYEQYF. The CDR3 nucleotides read TGTGCCAGCAGCTTCCGGAGTTACGAGCAGTACTTC. V usage is TRBV11-3 and J usage is TRBJ2-7; D call uncertain. CDR1 and CDR2 from the germline V gene are SGHNT and YENEEA. This CDR3 spans 12 amino acids. Deletions cut 3 bases from V and 4 bases from J, with 7 bases between.